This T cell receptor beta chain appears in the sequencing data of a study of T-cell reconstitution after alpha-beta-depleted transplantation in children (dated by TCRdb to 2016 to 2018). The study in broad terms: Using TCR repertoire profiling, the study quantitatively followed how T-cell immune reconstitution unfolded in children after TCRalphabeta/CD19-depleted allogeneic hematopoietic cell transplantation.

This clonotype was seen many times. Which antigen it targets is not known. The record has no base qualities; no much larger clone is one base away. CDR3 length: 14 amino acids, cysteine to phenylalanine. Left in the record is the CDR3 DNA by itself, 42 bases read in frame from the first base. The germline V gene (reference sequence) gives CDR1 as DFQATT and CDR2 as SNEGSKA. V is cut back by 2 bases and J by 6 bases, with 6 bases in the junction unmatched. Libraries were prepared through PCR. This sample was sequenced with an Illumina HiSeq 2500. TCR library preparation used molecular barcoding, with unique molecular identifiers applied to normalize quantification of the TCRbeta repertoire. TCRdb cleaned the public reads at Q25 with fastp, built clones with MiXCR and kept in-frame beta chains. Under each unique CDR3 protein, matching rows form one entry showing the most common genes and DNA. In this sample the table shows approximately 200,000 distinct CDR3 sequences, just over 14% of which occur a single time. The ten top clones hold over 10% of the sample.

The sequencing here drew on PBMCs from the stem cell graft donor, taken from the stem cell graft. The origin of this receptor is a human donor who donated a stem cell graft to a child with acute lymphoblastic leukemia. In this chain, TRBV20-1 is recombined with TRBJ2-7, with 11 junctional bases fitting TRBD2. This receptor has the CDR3 CSARKLAGGIEQYF. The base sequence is TGCAGTGCTAGAAAGCTAGCGGGAGGCATCGAGCAGTACTTC.